This T cell receptor beta chain was recorded in a study of CD8 T cells in ankylosing spondylitis. Germline V lookup: CDR1 LGHNA, CDR2 YSLEER. V was clipped by 0 bases and J by 6 bases; unmatched bases: 2. The CDR3 runs 14 residues. It was by quantitative 5'-RACE with molecular barcodes that TCR beta libraries were made. MiXCR was run by TCRdb on the 5' RACE reads, yielding one entry per CDR3 protein. The sample lists 150,000 to 200,000 distinct CDR3 sequences, roughly 12% occurring once. The table lists this clonotype with many counts. The chain carries TRBV4-3 and TRBJ2-3; 8 nucleotides line up with TRBD2. The clonotype was recovered from a male donor with ankylosing spondylitis or in good health (not recorded which). Sequenced input: blood, either unsorted or a sorted T cell fraction (not recorded which). The CDR3: CASSQDRGGDTQYF. The CDR3 DNA reads as TGCGCCAGCAGCCAAGATCGCGGGGGGGATACGCAGTATTTT.